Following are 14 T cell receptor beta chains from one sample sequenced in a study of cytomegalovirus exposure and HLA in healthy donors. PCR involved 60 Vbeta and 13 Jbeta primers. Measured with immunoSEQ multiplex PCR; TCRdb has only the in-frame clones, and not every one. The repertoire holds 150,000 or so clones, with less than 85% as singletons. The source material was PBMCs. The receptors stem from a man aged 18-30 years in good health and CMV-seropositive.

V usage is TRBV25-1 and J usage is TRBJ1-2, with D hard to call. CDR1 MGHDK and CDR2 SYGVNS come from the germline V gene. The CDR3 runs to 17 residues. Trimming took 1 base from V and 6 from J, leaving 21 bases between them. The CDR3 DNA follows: TGTGCCAGCAGTGAATTACTAGACCGAAACCCTAGGGATGGCTACACCTTC. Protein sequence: CASSELLDRNPRDGYTF.

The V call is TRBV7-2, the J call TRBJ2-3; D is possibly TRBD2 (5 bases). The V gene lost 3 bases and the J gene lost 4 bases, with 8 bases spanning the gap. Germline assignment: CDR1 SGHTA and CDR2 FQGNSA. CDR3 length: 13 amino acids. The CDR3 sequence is CASSLEDPDTQYF. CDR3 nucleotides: TGTGCCAGCAGCTTGGAGGACCCAGATACGCAGTATTTT.

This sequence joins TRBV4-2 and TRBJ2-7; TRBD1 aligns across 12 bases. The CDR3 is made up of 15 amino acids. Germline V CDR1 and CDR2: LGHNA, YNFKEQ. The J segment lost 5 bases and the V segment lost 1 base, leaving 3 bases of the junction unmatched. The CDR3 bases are TGTGCCAGCAGCCAAGTAGGGACAGGGGGCCACGAGCAGTACTTC. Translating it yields CASSQVGTGGHEQYF.

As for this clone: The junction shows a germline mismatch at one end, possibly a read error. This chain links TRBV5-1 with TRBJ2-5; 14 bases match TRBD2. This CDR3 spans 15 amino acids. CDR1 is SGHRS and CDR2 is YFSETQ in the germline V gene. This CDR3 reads CASRLGTSGSHSTHF. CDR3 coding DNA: TGCGCCAGCAGACTCGGGACTAGCGGGAGTCATTCCACCCACTTC.

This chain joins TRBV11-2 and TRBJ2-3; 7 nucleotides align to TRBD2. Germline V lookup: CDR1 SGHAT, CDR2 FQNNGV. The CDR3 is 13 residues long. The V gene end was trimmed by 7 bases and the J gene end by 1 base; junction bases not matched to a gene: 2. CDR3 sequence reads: CASTLAGTDTQYF. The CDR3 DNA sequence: TGTGCCAGCACCCTAGCGGGCACAGATACGCAGTATTTT.

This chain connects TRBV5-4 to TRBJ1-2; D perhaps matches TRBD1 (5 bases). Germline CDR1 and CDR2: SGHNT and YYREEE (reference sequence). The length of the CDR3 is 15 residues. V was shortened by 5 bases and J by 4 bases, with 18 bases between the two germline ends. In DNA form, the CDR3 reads TGTGCCAGCAGTTATGAAGGCAGGGATGGCTATGGCTACACCTTC. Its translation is CASSYEGRDGYGYTF. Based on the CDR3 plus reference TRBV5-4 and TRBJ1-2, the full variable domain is ETGVTQSPTHLIKTRGQQVTLRCSSQSGHNTVSWYQQALGQGPQFIFQYYREEENGRGNFPPRFSGLQFPNYSSELNVNALELDDSALYLCASSYEGRDGYGYTFGSGTRLTVV.

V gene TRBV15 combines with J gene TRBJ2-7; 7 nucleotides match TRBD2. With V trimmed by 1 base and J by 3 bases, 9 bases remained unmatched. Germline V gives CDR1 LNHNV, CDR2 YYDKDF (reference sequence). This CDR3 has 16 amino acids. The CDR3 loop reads CATSRGRGGESYEQYF. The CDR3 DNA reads TGTGCCACCAGCAGAGGGCGGGGAGGGGAGAGCTACGAGCAGTACTTC.

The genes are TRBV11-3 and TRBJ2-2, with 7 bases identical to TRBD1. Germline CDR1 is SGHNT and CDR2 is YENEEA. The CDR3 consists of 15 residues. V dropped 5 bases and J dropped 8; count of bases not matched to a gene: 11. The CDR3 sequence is CASSPRQGASGELFF. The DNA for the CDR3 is TGTGCCAGCAGCCCCCGACAGGGAGCCTCGGGGGAGCTGTTTTTT.

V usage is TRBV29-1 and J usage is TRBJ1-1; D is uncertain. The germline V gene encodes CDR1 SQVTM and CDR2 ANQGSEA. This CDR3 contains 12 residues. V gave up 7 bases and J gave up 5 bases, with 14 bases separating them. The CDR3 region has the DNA TGCAGCGCCCGGACCCGCGGGACTGAAGCTTTCTTT. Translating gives CSARTRGTEAFF. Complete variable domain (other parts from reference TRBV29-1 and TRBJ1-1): SAVISQKPSRDICQRGTSLTIQCQVDSQVTMMFWYRQQPGQSLTLIATANQGSEATYESGFVIDKFPISRPNLTFSTLTVSNMSPEDSSIYLCSARTRGTEAFFGQGTRLTVV.

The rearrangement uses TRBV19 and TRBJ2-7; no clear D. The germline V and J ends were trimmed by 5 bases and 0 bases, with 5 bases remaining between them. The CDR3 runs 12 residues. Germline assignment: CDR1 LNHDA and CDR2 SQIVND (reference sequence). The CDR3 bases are TGTGCCAGTAGTGAGGTCTCCTACGAGCAGTACTTC. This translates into CASSEVSYEQYF.

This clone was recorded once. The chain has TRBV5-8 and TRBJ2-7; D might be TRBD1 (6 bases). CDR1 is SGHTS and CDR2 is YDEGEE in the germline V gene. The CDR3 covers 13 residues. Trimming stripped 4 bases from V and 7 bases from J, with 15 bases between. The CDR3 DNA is TGTGCCAGCAGCCAGGGACACGGACAGGAGCAGTACTTC. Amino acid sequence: CASSQGHGQEQYF.

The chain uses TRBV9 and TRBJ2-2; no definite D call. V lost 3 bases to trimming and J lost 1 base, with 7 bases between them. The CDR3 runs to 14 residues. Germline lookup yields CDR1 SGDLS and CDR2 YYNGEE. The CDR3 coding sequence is TGTGCCAGCAGCGCGCGATTGAACACCGGGGAGCTGTTTTTT. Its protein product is CASSARLNTGELFF.

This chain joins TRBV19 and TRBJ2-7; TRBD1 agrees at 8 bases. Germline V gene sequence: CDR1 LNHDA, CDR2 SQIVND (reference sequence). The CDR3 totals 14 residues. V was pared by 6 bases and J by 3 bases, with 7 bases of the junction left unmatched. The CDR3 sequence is CASRKGQGLYEQYF. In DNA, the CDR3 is TGTGCCAGTAGGAAAGGACAGGGACTCTACGAGCAGTACTTC.

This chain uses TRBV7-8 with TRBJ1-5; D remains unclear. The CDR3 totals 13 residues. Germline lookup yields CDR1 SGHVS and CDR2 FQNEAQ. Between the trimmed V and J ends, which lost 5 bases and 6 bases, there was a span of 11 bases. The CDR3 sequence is CASSPDSGQPQHF. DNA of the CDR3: TGTGCCAGCAGCCCCGACTCGGGTCAGCCCCAGCATTTT.